A selection of T cell receptor beta chains follows, all from one sample in a study of vaccination and CD4 T cells after COVID-19. The antigens of these receptors remain unknown. TCRdb re-called the PCR reads through MiXCR, storing one row per CDR3 protein. The table shows about 19,000 distinct CDR3 sequences, with approximately 48% occurring only once. The sample here was CD4+ T cells from blood, cultured in vitro, taken after SARS-CoV-2 vaccination. The receptor set was obtained from a human donor who had recovered from COVID-19. Both conserved end residues are part of each CDR3. A D gene is named only where the DNA matches it firmly. The size entry is marked missing in some rows and otherwise reads once, few, many or a size class.

J: TRBJ2-2; size: -; V: TRBV6-4; D: -; DNA: TGTGCCAGCAGTGGTACGAACACCGGGGAGCTGTTTTTT; CDR3: CASSGTNTGELFF
J: TRBJ1-1; size: few; V: TRBV19; D: -; DNA: TGTGCCAGTAGTGCCCTAAGTTTAGCTGAAGCTTTCTTT; CDR3: CASSALSLAEAFF
J: TRBJ1-2; size: -; V: TRBV7-2; D: TRBD1; DNA: TGTGCCAGCAGCTCGGCCGGGACAGGGACCTATGGCTACACCTTC; CDR3: CASSSAGTGTYGYTF
J: TRBJ1-6; size: few; V: TRBV27; D: -; DNA: TGTGCCAGCAGGATACAGACAGATAGGTCACCCCTCCACTTT; CDR3: CASRIQTDRSPLHF
J: TRBJ1-5; size: -; V: TRBV7-2; D: -; DNA: TGTGCCAGCAGCTTAGAGTCCCAGGGGCAGCCCCAGCATTTT; CDR3: CASSLESQGQPQHF
J: TRBJ2-3; size: few; V: TRBV7-2; D: -; DNA: TGTGCCAGCAGCTTCCAACTACGGGTCACAGATACGCAGTATTTT; CDR3: CASSFQLRVTDTQYF
J: TRBJ1-5; size: -; V: TRBV6-2/TRBV6-3; D: -; DNA: TGTGCCAGCAGTTACTCGTTGGGGCCCAGGAGGGGGGCAGGTCAGCCCCAGCATTTT; CDR3: CASSYSLGPRRGAGQPQHF
J: TRBJ1-6; size: once; V: TRBV7-2; D: -; DNA: TGTGCCAGCAGCTTAAATTTTGTAGAGGCCCTCCACTTT; CDR3: CASSLNFVEALHF
J: TRBJ1-6; size: -; V: TRBV7-9; D: -; DNA: TGTGCCAGCAGCTCGGACAGAAACTCCTATAATTCACCCCTCCACTTT; CDR3: CASSSDRNSYNSPLHF
J: TRBJ1-2; size: few; V: TRBV27; D: TRBD1; DNA: TGTGCCAGCGGGCCCAGGGGGCGAGACTATGGCTACACCTTC; CDR3: CASGPRGRDYGYTF
J: TRBJ1-5; size: few; V: TRBV19; D: TRBD1; DNA: TGTGCCAGTAGTAGACAGGGGAATCAGCCCCAGCATTTT; CDR3: CASSRQGNQPQHF
J: TRBJ1-2; size: -; V: TRBV20-1; D: TRBD1; DNA: TGCAGTGCTAGGAAACCAGGGGGCTCGGGGGGCTACACCTTC; CDR3: CSARKPGGSGGYTF
J: TRBJ2-3; size: -; V: TRBV20-1; D: -; DNA: TGCAGTGCTAGAGATCTCCGGACTAGCACAGATACGCAGTATTTT; CDR3: CSARDLRTSTDTQYF
J: TRBJ2-2; size: -; V: TRBV20-1; D: -; DNA: TGCAGTGCTAGAGATAGACAGTCGAACACCGGGGAGCTGTTTTTT; CDR3: CSARDRQSNTGELFF
J: TRBJ2-3; size: -; V: TRBV20-1; D: TRBD2; DNA: TGCAGTGCTAGAGACCGGACTAGTTGGACGCAGTATTTT; CDR3: CSARDRTSWTQYF
J: TRBJ2-3; size: -; V: TRBV19; D: -; DNA: TGTGCCAGTAGTATAACCCGTGGGGCCACAGATACGCAGTATTTT; CDR3: CASSITRGATDTQYF
J: TRBJ2-2; size: once; V: TRBV2; D: -; DNA: TGTGCCAGCAGTCGGGACCCAGCGAACACCGGGGAGCTGTTTTTT; CDR3: CASSRDPANTGELFF
J: TRBJ2-5; size: -; V: TRBV6-1; D: -; DNA: TGTGCCAGCAGTGAAGTGGAGACCCAGTACTTC; CDR3: CASSEVETQYF
J: TRBJ1-1; size: -; V: TRBV7-4; D: -; DNA: TGTGCCAGCAGCCCCGGGTCAGCGGGGAACACTGAAGCTTTCTTT; CDR3: CASSPGSAGNTEAFF
J: TRBJ2-5; size: -; V: TRBV20-1; D: TRBD1; DNA: TGCAGTGCCCCGGGGACAGGACAAGAGACCCAGTACTTC; CDR3: CSAPGTGQETQYF
J: TRBJ1-1; size: -; V: TRBV12-3/TRBV12-4; D: -; DNA: TGTGCCAGCAGCTTTAGTGAGAACACTGAAGCTTTCTTT; CDR3: CASSFSENTEAFF
J: TRBJ2-3; size: once; V: TRBV4-1; D: -; DNA: TGCGCCAGCAGCCGCACAGGGTCAGAGTTCTCTAGCACAGATACGCAGTATTTT; CDR3: CASSRTGSEFSSTDTQYF
J: TRBJ2-2; size: few; V: TRBV7-2; D: -; DNA: TGTGCCAGTATGGCAGATTGGGGCACCGGGGAGCTGTTTTTT; CDR3: CASMADWGTGELFF
J: TRBJ1-2; size: few; V: TRBV20-1; D: -; DNA: TGCAGCCGGACATCAACCTCCCTGAAGTATGGCTACACCTTC; CDR3: CSRTSTSLKYGYTF
J: TRBJ1-2; size: -; V: TRBV9; D: TRBD1; DNA: TGTGCCAGCAGCATGGACAGGGGTAACTATGGCTACACCTTC; CDR3: CASSMDRGNYGYTF
J: TRBJ2-7; size: once; V: TRBV28; D: -; DNA: TGTGCCAGCAGCTTTATCGACCACCCCTTGCGCTACGAGCAGTACTTC; CDR3: CASSFIDHPLRYEQYF
J: TRBJ1-2; size: few; V: TRBV30; D: TRBD1; DNA: TGTGCCTGGAGTGTCTCAGGGGGAGGCTATGGCTACACCTTC; CDR3: CAWSVSGGGYGYTF
J: TRBJ1-5; size: few; V: TRBV10-3; D: -; DNA: TGTGCCATCAGCACAGCCGCCCCGGGCCTTGGGAATCAGCCCCAGCATTTT; CDR3: CAISTAAPGLGNQPQHF
J: TRBJ2-1; size: -; V: TRBV7-3; D: -; DNA: TGTGCCAGCAGCTCCGGGGCGAAGCAGTTCTTC; CDR3: CASSSGAKQFF
J: TRBJ1-5; size: few; V: TRBV28; D: TRBD1; DNA: TGTGCCAGCAGTTTGTACAGGGGGCGCGGTCAGCCCCAGCATTTT; CDR3: CASSLYRGRGQPQHF
J: TRBJ1-1; size: -; V: TRBV12-3/TRBV12-4; D: -; DNA: TGTGCCAGCAGCCTATCGGGTGGGAATGAAGCTTTCTTT; CDR3: CASSLSGGNEAFF
J: TRBJ2-1; size: medium-sized; V: TRBV15; D: -; DNA: TGTGCCACCAGCAGAGATCAGGGTTCTGAGCAGTTCTTC; CDR3: CATSRDQGSEQFF
J: TRBJ2-1; size: -; V: TRBV20-1; D: TRBD2; DNA: TGCAGTGCTATACGCCGGGAGGGCCTTAGGGATGAGCAGTTCTTC; CDR3: CSAIRREGLRDEQFF
J: TRBJ2-7; size: -; V: TRBV20-1; D: TRBD2; DNA: TGCAGTGCTGCAGGGACTAGCGAGATTGGGGAGCAGTACTTC; CDR3: CSAAGTSEIGEQYF
J: TRBJ1-6; size: -; V: TRBV28; D: -; DNA: TGTGCCAGCCGACAGAATAATTCACCCCTCCACTTT; CDR3: CASRQNNSPLHF
J: TRBJ1-4; size: once; V: TRBV7-9; D: -; DNA: TGTGCCAGCAGCTTGACAGCTCAAAATGAAAAACTGTTTTTT; CDR3: CASSLTAQNEKLFF
J: TRBJ2-2; size: -; V: TRBV27; D: -; DNA: TGTGCCAGCAGTTTACTGGGAACCGGGGAGCTGTTTTTT; CDR3: CASSLLGTGELFF
J: TRBJ1-2; size: -; V: TRBV10-2; D: TRBD1; DNA: TGCGCCAGCAGTGAGTCGCAGGGGGCTGGTGGCTACACCTTC; CDR3: CASSESQGAGGYTF
J: TRBJ1-1; size: -; V: TRBV30; D: TRBD1; DNA: TGTGCCTGGAGGCGGGACAGGGCGCTAGAAGCTTTCTTT; CDR3: CAWRRDRALEAFF
J: TRBJ1-2; size: -; V: TRBV6-5; D: -; DNA: TGTGCCAGCAGTTACTCGGCCACGAGGTATGGCTACACCTTC; CDR3: CASSYSATRYGYTF
J: TRBJ2-7; size: -; V: TRBV5-6; D: -; DNA: TGTGCCAGCAGCTTTTCCCCTCTCGGAGCCTACGAGCAGTACTTC; CDR3: CASSFSPLGAYEQYF
J: TRBJ1-5; size: few; V: TRBV19; D: -; DNA: TGTGCCAGTAGTGAGGTGAGGGTGGGGAATCAGCCCCAGCATTTT; CDR3: CASSEVRVGNQPQHF
J: TRBJ1-2; size: few; V: TRBV20-1; D: -; DNA: TGCAGTGCTAGAGATGCCCCCGGGGGTAATCATGGCTACACCTTC; CDR3: CSARDAPGGNHGYTF
J: TRBJ2-7; size: medium-sized; V: TRBV20-1; D: -; DNA: TGCAGTGCTAGAGATGTGCAAATGATCTACGAGCAGTACTTC; CDR3: CSARDVQMIYEQYF
J: TRBJ2-6; size: -; V: TRBV7-8; D: -; DNA: TGTGCCAGCAGCTTAGTTCTGGGTGGCAAGGCCCCCGGGGCCAACGTCCTGACTTTC; CDR3: CASSLVLGGKAPGANVLTF
J: TRBJ1-6; size: few; V: TRBV6-1; D: -; DNA: TGTGCCAGCAGACAGGGCCCCTATAATTCACCCCTCCACTTT; CDR3: CASRQGPYNSPLHF
J: TRBJ2-5; size: -; V: TRBV7-2; D: -; DNA: TGTGCCAGCAGCTTAGTCCCAGGGACAAAGACGCAAGAGACCCAGTACTTC; CDR3: CASSLVPGTKTQETQYF